One TCR beta chain is described in this entry. Its antigen is currently unknown. Its ends do not fully match the called genes, so a read error is possible. For CDR3 and TCR beta VDJ profiling, genomic DNA was the template used. One entry per CDR3 protein, called by TCRdb with MiXCR from the reads. The sample carries approximately 190,000 distinct CDR3 sequences, under 55% recorded once. The sample is drawn from a study of CD8+CD57+ T cells in acquired aplastic anemia. Across the whole study: Sorted cells (CD4+ and CD8+) yielded DNA amounts that averaged 3.2 ug.

Sequencing was done on patients that had shown CD8+CD57+ cell expansion by flow cytometry. The enrolled patients all had severe acquired aplastic anemia. General study findings and limits: Overlap between patients and controls comprised roughly 30 CD8+ CDR3 sequences.

Sequencing was done on a sample of sorted CD4+, CD8+, or CD8+CD57+ T cells (not recorded which) from PBMCs. This TCR derives from a human donor with aplastic anemia.

The CDR3: CASSEVSNQPRHF. CDR3 DNA sequence: TGTGCCAGCAGTGAAGTTAGCAATCAGCCCCGGCATTTT. The chain couples TRBV2 to TRBJ1-5; D unclear. CDR3 length: 13 amino acids. In germline, CDR1 is SNHLY, CDR2 FYNNEI.